A single sample gave rise to the 13 T cell receptor beta chains below, sequenced in a study of blood T cell repertoires in COVID-19. The repertoire was sequenced with immunoSEQ multiplex PCR; TCRdb's copy has only in-frame clones and lacks some. Of just over 150,000 clones listed, around 89% were seen once; the top ten hold 5% to 8.5%. Sequenced material: PBMCs or T cells enriched from blood (not recorded which). These receptors all come from a woman in her 50s who had recovered from COVID-19.

This chain connects TRBV18 to TRBJ1-2; D remains unclear. The CDR3 consists of 13 residues. Germline CDR1 KGHSH, CDR2 LQKENI. V was shortened by 2 bases and J by 3 bases, with 7 bases between the two germline ends. CDR3 amino acids: CASSPSGDYGYTF. In nucleotides, the CDR3 is TGTGCCAGCTCACCAAGCGGGGACTATGGCTACACCTTC.

The rearrangement uses TRBV2 and TRBJ1-3, with a possible D match to TRBD1 (5 bases). The V end was cut by 2 bases, the J end by 2 bases, with 13 bases between. This CDR3 is 16 amino acids long. Germline CDR1 and CDR2: SNHLY and FYNNEI. CDR3 coding DNA: TGTGCCAGCAGTGAACAAATTCCCAGGGCTGGAAACACCATATATTTT. This translates into CASSEQIPRAGNTIYF.

The V and J genes are TRBV2 and TRBJ2-2; possibly TRBD1 for D (5 bases). Germline CDR1 reads SNHLY; CDR2 reads FYNNEI. The CDR3 covers 15 residues. V dropped 4 bases and J dropped 2 bases, with 11 bases sitting between them. Written as DNA, the CDR3 is TGTGCCAGCAGTGTTCTTCAGGGAAACACCGGGGAGCTGTTTTTT. Amino acids: CASSVLQGNTGELFF.

The chain has TRBV30 and TRBJ1-6; D not certain. Germline V gives CDR1 GTSNPN, CDR2 SVGIG (reference sequence). V lost 3 bases to trimming and J lost 0 bases, with 6 bases between them. The CDR3 covers 14 residues. The CDR3 nucleotides read TGTGCCTGGAGACAGAACTCCTATAATTCACCCCTCCACTTT. Translating gives CAWRQNSYNSPLHF.

The V call is TRBV5-1, the J call TRBJ2-3, with TRBD2 matching 12 bases. This CDR3 region has 15 residues. Looked up from germline, CDR1 is SGHRS and CDR2 is YFSETQ. V lost 3 bases, J lost 3 bases, and 2 bases stayed unmatched. The CDR3 DNA reads as TGCGCCAGCAGCTATGGACTAGCGGGGACAGATACGCAGTATTTT. This gives the protein CASSYGLAGTDTQYF. The complete variable domain, with remaining parts taken from reference TRBV5-1 and TRBJ2-3, reads KAGVTQTPRYLIKTRGQQVTLSCSPISGHRSVSWYQQTPGQGLQFLFEYFSETQRNKGNFPGRFSGRQFSNSRSEMNVSTLELGDSALYLCASSYGLAGTDTQYFGPGTRLTVL.

The chain is built from TRBV5-1 and TRBJ1-1; D gene uncertain. V was clipped by 4 bases and J by 0 bases, with 16 bases between them. This CDR3 region has 16 residues. The germline V gene has CDR1 SGHRS and CDR2 YFSETQ. The DNA for the CDR3 is TGCGCCAGCAGCCGTGGTCTCGTAACGGTGAACACTGAAGCTTTCTTT. Amino acids: CASSRGLVTVNTEAFF.

The chain employs TRBV24-1 and TRBJ1-2; D is perhaps TRBD1 (6 bases). Germline lookup yields CDR1 KGHDR and CDR2 SFDVKD. The CDR3 is made up of 14 amino acids. Trimming shortened V by 8 bases and J by 7 bases, and 19 bases separated the two germline ends. The CDR3 spells CATTYRESKGGYTF. In nucleotides, the CDR3 is TGTGCCACCACGTACAGGGAATCGAAGGGTGGCTACACCTTC.

This chain links TRBV2 with TRBJ2-7; 8 nucleotides line up with TRBD1. Trimming cost V 6 bases and J 2 bases; bases outside gene matches: 6. Germline V gene sequence: CDR1 SNHLY, CDR2 FYNNEI. CDR3 length: 14 amino acids. The CDR3 DNA follows: TGTGCCAGCAGCTCCGGGACAGGTCCCTACGAGCAGTACTTC. Translated, it gives CASSSGTGPYEQYF.

The genes are TRBV5-1 and TRBJ2-3; no reliable D call. V lost 1 base and J lost 2, with 5 bases in between. The V gene's germline CDR1 is SGHRS and CDR2 YFSETQ. The CDR3 is 13 residues long. The CDR3 protein is CASSLTVTDTQYF. CDR3 nucleotides: TGCGCCAGCAGCTTGACAGTCACAGATACGCAGTATTTT. Drawing the rest from reference TRBV5-1 and TRBJ2-3, the complete variable domain is KAGVTQTPRYLIKTRGQQVTLSCSPISGHRSVSWYQQTPGQGLQFLFEYFSETQRNKGNFPGRFSGRQFSNSRSEMNVSTLELGDSALYLCASSLTVTDTQYFGPGTRLTVL.

In this sample, this clone turned up once. The gene calls are TRBV7-2 and TRBJ2-3; 7 nucleotides line up with TRBD2. With 6 bases clipped from V and 0 bases from J, the junction kept 6 bases outside the gene matches. This CDR3 has 15 residues. The germline V gene encodes CDR1 SGHTA and CDR2 FQGNSA. CDR3 in amino acids: CASRPELASTDTQYF. Written as DNA, the CDR3 is TGTGCCAGCAGACCAGAACTAGCGAGCACAGATACGCAGTATTTT.

The V call is TRBV6-6, the J call TRBJ1-2; 9 nucleotides agree with TRBD1. Germline CDR1 and CDR2: MNHNY and SVGAGI (reference sequence). The CDR3 has 13 amino acids. The ends lost 6 bases at V and 7 bases at J; junction bases unmatched: 6. The CDR3 is CASSPGQGRGYTF. DNA of the CDR3: TGTGCCAGCAGCCCGGGACAGGGTCGTGGCTACACCTTC.

The V call is TRBV4-3, the J call TRBJ1-4; TRBD1 matches at 12 bases. This CDR3 region has 18 residues. Trimming cost V 4 bases and J 6 bases; bases outside gene matches: 12. From germline, CDR1 is LGHNA and CDR2 YSLEER. CDR3 in amino acids: CASSLGTGGSRLYEKLFF. The CDR3 bases are TGCGCCAGCAGCCTCGGGACAGGGGGCTCACGGTTATATGAAAAACTGTTTTTT.

V is TRBV5-1 and J is TRBJ2-5; D possibly corresponds to TRBD2 (6 bases). There are 14 residues in the CDR3. V was trimmed by 1 base and J by 2 bases, leaving 9 bases between them. Germline V gene sequence: CDR1 SGHRS, CDR2 YFSETQ. This CDR3 reads CASSLPGTQETQYF. In DNA form, the CDR3 reads TGCGCCAGCAGCTTGCCTGGGACTCAAGAGACCCAGTACTTC.